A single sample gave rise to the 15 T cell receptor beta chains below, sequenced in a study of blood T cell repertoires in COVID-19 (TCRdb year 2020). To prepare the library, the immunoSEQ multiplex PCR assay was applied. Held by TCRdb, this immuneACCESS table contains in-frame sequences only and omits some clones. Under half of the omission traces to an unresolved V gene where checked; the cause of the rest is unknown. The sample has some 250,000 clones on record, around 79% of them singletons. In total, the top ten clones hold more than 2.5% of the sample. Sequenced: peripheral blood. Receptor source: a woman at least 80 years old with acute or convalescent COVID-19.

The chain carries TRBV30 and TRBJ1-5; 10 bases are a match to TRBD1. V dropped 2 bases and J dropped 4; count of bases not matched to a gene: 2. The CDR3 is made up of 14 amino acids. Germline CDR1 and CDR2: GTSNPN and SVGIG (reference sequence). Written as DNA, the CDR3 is TGTGCCTGGAGTATGGACAGGGGGAATCAGCCCCAGCATTTT. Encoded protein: CAWSMDRGNQPQHF.

DNA of the CDR3: TGTGCCAGTAGTATCATCGACAGGGGTGATGGTTATGGCTACACCTTC. It specifies CASSIIDRGDGYGYTF. V usage is TRBV19 and J usage is TRBJ1-2; TRBD1 matches 8 bases. Trimming took 3 bases from V and 5 from J; bases not matched to a gene: 11. The V gene's germline CDR1 is LNHDA and CDR2 SQIVND (reference sequence). CDR3 size: 16 residues. Full variable domain (remainder filled in from reference TRBV19 and TRBJ1-2): DGGITQSPKYLFRKEGQNVTLSCEQNLNHDAMYWYRQDPGQGLRLIYYSQIVNDFQKGDIAEGYSVSREKKESFPLTVTSAQKNPTAFYLCASSIIDRGDGYGYTFGSGTRLTVV.

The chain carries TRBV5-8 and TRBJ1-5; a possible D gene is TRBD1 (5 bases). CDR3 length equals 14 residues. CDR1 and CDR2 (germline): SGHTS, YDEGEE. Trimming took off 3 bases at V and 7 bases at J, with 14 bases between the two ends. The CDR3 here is CASSWRGRGQPQHF. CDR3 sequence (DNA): TGTGCCAGCAGCTGGAGGGGAAGGGGACAGCCCCAGCATTTT. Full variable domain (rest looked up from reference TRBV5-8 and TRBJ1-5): EAGVTQSPTHLIKTRGQQATLRCSPISGHTSVYWYQQALGLGLQFLLWYDEGEERNRGNFPPRFSGRQFPNYSSELNVNALELEDSALYLCASSWRGRGQPQHFGDGTRLSIL.

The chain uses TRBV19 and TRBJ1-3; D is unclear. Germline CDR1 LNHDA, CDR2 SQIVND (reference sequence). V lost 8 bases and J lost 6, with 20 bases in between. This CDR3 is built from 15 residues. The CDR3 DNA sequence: TGTGCCAGTTCGACTTCCCGGGTGCGCTTAAACACCATATATTTT. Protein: CASSTSRVRLNTIYF.

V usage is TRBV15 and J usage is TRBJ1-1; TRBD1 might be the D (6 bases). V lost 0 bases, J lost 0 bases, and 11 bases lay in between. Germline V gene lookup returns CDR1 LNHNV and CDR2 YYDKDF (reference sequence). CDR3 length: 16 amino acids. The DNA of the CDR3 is TGTGCCACCAGCAGAGACGGGGGGCGTATGAACACTGAAGCTTTCTTT. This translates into CATSRDGGRMNTEAFF.

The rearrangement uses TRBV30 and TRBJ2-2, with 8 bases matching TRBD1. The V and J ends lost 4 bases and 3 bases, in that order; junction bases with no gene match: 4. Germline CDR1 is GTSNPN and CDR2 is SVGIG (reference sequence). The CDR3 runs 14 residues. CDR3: CAWIGQGYTGELFF. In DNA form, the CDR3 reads TGTGCCTGGATCGGACAGGGCTACACCGGGGAGCTGTTTTTT.

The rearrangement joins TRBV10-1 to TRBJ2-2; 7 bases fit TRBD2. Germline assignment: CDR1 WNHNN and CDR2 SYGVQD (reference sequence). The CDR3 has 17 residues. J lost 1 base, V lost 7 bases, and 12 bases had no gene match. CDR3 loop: CASTGDSASGNTGELFF. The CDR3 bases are TGCGCCAGCACCGGAGACTCGGCTAGCGGGAACACCGGGGAGCTGTTTTTT.

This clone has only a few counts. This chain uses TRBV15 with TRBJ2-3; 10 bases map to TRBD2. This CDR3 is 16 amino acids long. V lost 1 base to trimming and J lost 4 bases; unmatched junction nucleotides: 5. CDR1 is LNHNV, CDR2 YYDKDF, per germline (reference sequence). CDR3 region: CATSRASGRAADTQYF. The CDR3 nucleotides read TGTGCCACCAGCAGAGCAAGCGGGAGGGCCGCAGATACGCAGTATTTT.

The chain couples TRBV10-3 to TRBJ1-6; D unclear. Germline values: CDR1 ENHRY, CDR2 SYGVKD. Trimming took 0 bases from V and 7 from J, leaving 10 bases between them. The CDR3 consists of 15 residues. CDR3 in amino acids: CAISESTGGNSPLHF. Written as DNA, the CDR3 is TGTGCCATCAGTGAGTCGACGGGAGGCAATTCACCCCTCCACTTT.

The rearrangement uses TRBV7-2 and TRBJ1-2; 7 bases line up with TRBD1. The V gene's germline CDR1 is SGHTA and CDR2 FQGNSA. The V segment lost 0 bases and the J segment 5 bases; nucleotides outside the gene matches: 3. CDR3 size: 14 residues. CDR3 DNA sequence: TGTGCCAGCAGCTTAGCGCACAGGGGATATGGCTACACCTTC. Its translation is CASSLAHRGYGYTF.

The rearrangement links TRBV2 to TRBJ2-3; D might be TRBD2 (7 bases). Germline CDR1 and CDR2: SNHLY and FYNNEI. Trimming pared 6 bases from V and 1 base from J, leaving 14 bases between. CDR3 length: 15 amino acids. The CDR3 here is CASRKTGRGTDTQYF. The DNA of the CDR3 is TGTGCCAGCAGGAAAACAGGGAGGGGCACAGATACGCAGTATTTT.

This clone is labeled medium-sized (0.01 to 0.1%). CDR3 sequence (DNA): TGCGCCAGCAGCCTGGGACAGGTGAACACTGAAGCTTTCTTT. Translated, it gives CASSLGQVNTEAFF. This chain links TRBV5-1 with TRBJ1-1; TRBD1 aligns across 8 bases. V dropped 4 bases and J dropped 0; count of bases not matched to a gene: 2. Germline CDR1 is SGHRS and CDR2 is YFSETQ. There are 14 residues in the CDR3.

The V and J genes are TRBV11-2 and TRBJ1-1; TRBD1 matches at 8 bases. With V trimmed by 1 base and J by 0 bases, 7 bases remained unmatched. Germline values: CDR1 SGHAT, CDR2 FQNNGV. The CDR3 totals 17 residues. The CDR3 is CASSLGQGSIVNTEAFF. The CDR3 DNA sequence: TGTGCCAGCAGCTTAGGACAGGGGTCGATTGTGAACACTGAAGCTTTCTTT.

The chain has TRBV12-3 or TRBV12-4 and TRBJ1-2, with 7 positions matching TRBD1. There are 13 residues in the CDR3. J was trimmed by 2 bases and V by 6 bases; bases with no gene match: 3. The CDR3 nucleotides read TGTGCCAGCAGCCCACAGGGGAACTATGGCTACACCTTC. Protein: CASSPQGNYGYTF.

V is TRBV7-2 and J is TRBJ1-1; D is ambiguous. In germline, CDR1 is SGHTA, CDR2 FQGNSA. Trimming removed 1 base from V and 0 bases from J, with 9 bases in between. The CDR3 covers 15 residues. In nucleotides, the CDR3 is TGTGCCAGCAGCTTAGAATTCTCCGTGAACACTGAAGCTTTCTTT. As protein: CASSLEFSVNTEAFF.